The T cell receptor (beta chain) under discussion was sequenced for a study of Graves' ophthalmopathy and Graves' hyperthyroidism. The sequenced template was RNA, covering the TCR beta CDR3 region. After a first-round RT-PCR with HTBI primers, a second-round multiplex PCR was run. TCRdb independently ran MiXCR on the multiplex PCR reads; one entry per CDR3 protein. The profile shows fewer than 600,000 distinct CDR3 sequences, approximately 14% of them singletons. In germline, CDR1 is SGHTA, CDR2 FQGNSA. Trimming stripped 5 bases from V and 2 bases from J, with 12 bases between. The CDR3 extends over 14 amino acids. This clonotype was counted ten times or more. Uncontrolled infections, other autoimmune diseases, pregnancy or lactation barred patients from enrollment.

The sequence came from a woman aged 30 to 39 with Graves' ophthalmopathy. Sequenced material: blood. This chain connects TRBV7-2 to TRBJ2-5; tentative D call: TRBD1 (5 bases). CDR3 loop: CASSQYRRQETQYF. The CDR3 DNA sequence: TGTGCCAGCAGCCAATACAGGAGACAAGAGACCCAGTACTTC. Based on the CDR3 plus reference TRBV7-2 and TRBJ2-5, the full variable domain is GAGVSQSPSNKVTEKGKDVELRCDPISGHTALYWYRQSLGQGLEFLIYFQGNSAPDKSGLPSDRFSAERTGGSVSTLTIQRTQQEDSAVYLCASSQYRRQETQYFGPGTRLLVL.